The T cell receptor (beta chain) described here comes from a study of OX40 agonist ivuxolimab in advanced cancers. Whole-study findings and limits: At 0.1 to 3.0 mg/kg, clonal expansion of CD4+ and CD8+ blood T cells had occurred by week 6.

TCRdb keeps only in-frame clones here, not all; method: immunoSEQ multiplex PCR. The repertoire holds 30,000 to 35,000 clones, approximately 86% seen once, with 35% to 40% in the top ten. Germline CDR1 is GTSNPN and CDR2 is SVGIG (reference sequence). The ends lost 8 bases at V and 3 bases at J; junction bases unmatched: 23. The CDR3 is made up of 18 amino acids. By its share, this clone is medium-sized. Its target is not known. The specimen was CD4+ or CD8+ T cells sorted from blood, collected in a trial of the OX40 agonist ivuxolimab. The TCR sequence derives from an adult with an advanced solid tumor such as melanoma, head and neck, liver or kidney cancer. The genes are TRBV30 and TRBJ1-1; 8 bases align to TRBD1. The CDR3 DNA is TGTGCCGGTATGGATCGTTCCAGGGGGCGCGTTTGGTACACTGAAGCTTTCTTT. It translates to CAGMDRSRGRVWYTEAFF.